This entry is about one T cell receptor beta chain. Antigen specificity is unknown. This CDR3 is 15 amino acids long. Trimming cost V 6 bases and J 5 bases; bases outside gene matches: 6. CDR1 is LNHDA and CDR2 is SQIVND in the germline V gene (reference sequence). The study ran its PCR with 60 Vbeta and 13 Jbeta primers. Clones were sequenced by immunoSEQ multiplex PCR, and TCRdb holds only the in-frame ones, with some missing. The table shows some 150,000 clones, with approximately 77% occurring only once. These data are taken from a study of cytomegalovirus exposure and HLA in healthy donors. Study in general: Genetic ancestry analysis placed about 80% of the 350 to 500 donors that were genotyped in the Caucasian-associated cluster.

Regarding the study as a whole: Another analysis was done later, and it associated around 15,000 TCR beta sequences with HLA alleles at 0.05 false discovery rate. In a later analysis, TCR beta V- and J-gene trimming was associated with a missense DCLRE1C variant. As was reported, the classifier diagnosed cytomegalovirus status with high specificity and sensitivity.

The sequenced material came from PBMCs. The chain joins TRBV19 to TRBJ2-1, with 11 bases matching TRBD2. This TCR was recovered from a man aged 30 to 39 in good health and CMV-seropositive. In DNA form, the CDR3 reads TGTGCCAGTAGGGAACTAGCGGGGGACCACAATGAGCAGTTCTTC. Amino acids: CASRELAGDHNEQFF.